These 9 T cell receptor beta chains were sequenced from one sample in a study of T cell repertoires in cytomegalovirus infection (dated by TCRdb to about 2019). TCRdb records Illumina HiSeq 1500 as the sequencer. Starting from the raw public reads, TCRdb applied fastp trimming at Q25, assembled clones with MiXCR and retained in-frame beta chains. Duplicate CDR3 protein sequences are folded into a single record with the most common DNA and genes. Recorded for this sample are some 680,000 distinct CDR3 sequences; 35% to 45% of them occurred a single time. Around 2.6% of the sample goes to the ten largest clones. The sequenced sample was PBMCs. These receptors originate from a human donor in good health (CMV status not recorded). Some clones in this sample may be carry-over from other donors' samples.

The CDR3 bases are TGTGCCAGCAACCGGCAGGGACAGGGTTTCCACGAGCAGTACTTC. Translated, it gives CASNRQGQGFHEQYF. The gene calls are TRBV5-6 and TRBJ2-7; TRBD1 aligns across 9 bases. CDR1 and CDR2 (germline): SGHDT, YYEEEE. The V segment lost 6 bases and the J segment 5 bases; nucleotides outside the gene matches: 12. CDR3 length equals 15 residues.

This clonotype has more than one count but fewer than ten. The chain carries TRBV30 and TRBJ2-7, with 8 bases matching TRBD1. The ends lost 0 bases at V and 6 bases at J; junction bases unmatched: 4. CDR1 is GTSNPN, CDR2 SVGIG, per germline (reference sequence). This CDR3 spans 13 amino acids. CDR3 sequence reads: CAWSVTTGAEQYF. The CDR3 DNA sequence: TGTGCCTGGAGTGTAACGACAGGGGCCGAGCAGTACTTC.

This clonotype was detected only a few times. The V call is TRBV7-3, the J call TRBJ1-3, with a weak D call TRBD1 (5 bases). Germline V gene lookup returns CDR1 SGHTA and CDR2 FQGTGA. V shed 5 bases and J shed 9 bases, with 14 bases lying between them. The CDR3 covers 13 residues. Here the CDR3 DNA reads TGTGCCAGCAGCGCGGACAAGGCCGTCACCATATATTTT. Residues: CASSADKAVTIYF. Looking up the rest from reference TRBV7-3 and TRBJ1-3 gives the full variable domain: GAGVSQTPSNKVTEKGKYVELRCDPISGHTALYWYRQSLGQGPEFLIYFQGTGAADDSGLPNDRFFAVRPEGSVSTLKIQRTERGDSAVYLCASSADKAVTIYFGEGSWLTVV.

The chain combines TRBV10-3 with TRBJ2-3, with TRBD2 matching over 7 bases. V shed 6 bases and J 4 bases; nucleotides not matched to a gene: 10. The CDR3 is 15 amino acids. Germline-derived CDR1 and CDR2 are ENHRY and SYGVKD. The CDR3 is CAIRSGGEGPDTQYF. In DNA, the CDR3 is TGTGCCATCAGGTCAGGCGGGGAGGGCCCAGATACGCAGTATTTT.

The rearrangement uses TRBV4-1 and TRBJ2-7; TRBD2 matches at 9 bases. This CDR3 is built from 14 residues. With V trimmed by 1 base and J by 4 bases, 2 bases remained unmatched. The germline gives CDR1 MGHRA, CDR2 YSYEKL. CDR3 DNA: TGCGCCAGCAGCCAAGGCGGGGGGGGTTACGAGCAGTACTTC. Translated: CASSQGGGGYEQYF.

The chain couples TRBV20-1 to TRBJ2-7; D may be TRBD2 (6 bases). The CDR3 consists of 15 residues. The V and J ends lost 2 bases and 4 bases respectively, with 18 bases between them. CDR1 is DFQATT, CDR2 SNEGSKA, per germline (reference sequence). The CDR3 coding sequence is TGCAGTGCTAGAAACCCGCTGACTAGGTTATACGAGCAGTACTTC. Protein: CSARNPLTRLYEQYF.

In this sample, this clonotype turned up a few times. The J gene is TRBJ2-1, the V gene TRBV6-2 or TRBV6-3; 9 positions match TRBD2. The length of the CDR3 is 16 residues. Germline lookup yields CDR1 MNHEY and CDR2 SVGEGT. The trim removed 6 bases at V and 6 bases at J, leaving 12 bases unmatched. CDR3: CASRHGGGRAFNEQFF. Written as DNA, the CDR3 is TGTGCCAGCAGACACGGTGGCGGGAGGGCTTTCAATGAGCAGTTCTTC.

This clonotype was counted a few times. The V call is TRBV11-2, the J call TRBJ1-1; D might be TRBD1 (5 bases). V was cut by 2 bases and J by 0 bases, with 10 bases left in between. The CDR3 has 15 amino acids. Germline V CDR1 and CDR2: SGHAT, FQNNGV. For the CDR3, the DNA is TGTGCCAGCAGCTTAAACCCAGGGTTGAACACTGAAGCTTTCTTT. It codes for CASSLNPGLNTEAFF.

The J gene is TRBJ2-1, the V gene TRBV15, with TRBD1 matching 7 bases. CDR1 is LNHNV and CDR2 is YYDKDF in the germline V gene (reference sequence). The ends lost 6 bases at V and 0 bases at J; junction bases unmatched: 5. The CDR3 totals 15 residues. The CDR3 sequence is CATSTGAASYNEQFF. The CDR3, as DNA: TGTGCCACCAGTACAGGGGCGGCCTCCTACAATGAGCAGTTCTTC.